The entry below gives a single TCR beta chain sequence along with its context. Its antigen is not known. Constant-segment primers were used for 5'RACE, and the resulting TCR alpha and TCR beta cDNA libraries carried sample barcodes and UMIs. TCRdb recomputed calls from the 5' RACE reads with MiXCR, one row per CDR3 protein. The sample lists 550,000 to 700,000 distinct CDR3 sequences; about a sixth were seen once. This sample was taken from a study of T-cell memory formation after mild COVID-19. General study results and limits: Clones that contracted clustered mainly in CM and EM if CD4+ and in EMRA if CD8+.

This receptor was obtained from an adult woman who had mild COVID-19 (a few samples of this study predate the infection). Cell type and time point are not known. The sequenced sample consisted of PBMCs or a T cell subset sorted from them (not recorded which).

The DNA for the CDR3 is TGTGCCAGCAGCTTAAAGACAGGCCTAATCTACGAGCAGTACTTC. Translated, it gives CASSLKTGLIYEQYF. The chain couples TRBV7-8 to TRBJ2-7; TRBD1 might be the D (6 bases). This CDR3 contains 15 residues. Germline V gene data show CDR1 as SGHVS and CDR2 as FQNEAQ. Between the trimmed V and J ends, which lost 2 bases and 3 bases, there was a span of 14 bases.